This T cell receptor (beta chain) comes out of a study of blood T cells in healthy people across ages. The authors ran a second PCR of about 6 to 11 cycles using a sample-barcoded 5' primer and a J-beta primer mix. Every single cDNA molecule received a tag from a template-switch adaptor with 12 random nucleotides. In TCRdb, the 5' RACE reads were re-called with MiXCR into one record per CDR3 protein. The table has around 1.5 million distinct CDR3 sequences, approximately 42% seen once; the top ten hold roughly 8.2%. Concerning this clonotype: What it binds is unknown.

CDR1 and CDR2 from the germline V gene are DFQATT and SNEGSKA (reference sequence). This CDR3 has 11 amino acids. The ends were cut back, 7 bases at V and 8 bases at J, with 14 bases in the middle. General observations from the study: Both higher diversity and more naive CD4+ cells marked long-lived donors when set against aged donors.

The TCR originated in a woman aged 18-29 years in good health. V usage is TRBV20-1 and J usage is TRBJ1-2; D is undetermined. Sample: blood. The CDR3 protein is CSVSLGIGYTF. DNA for the CDR3: TGCAGTGTCAGCCTGGGAATAGGCTACACCTTC.